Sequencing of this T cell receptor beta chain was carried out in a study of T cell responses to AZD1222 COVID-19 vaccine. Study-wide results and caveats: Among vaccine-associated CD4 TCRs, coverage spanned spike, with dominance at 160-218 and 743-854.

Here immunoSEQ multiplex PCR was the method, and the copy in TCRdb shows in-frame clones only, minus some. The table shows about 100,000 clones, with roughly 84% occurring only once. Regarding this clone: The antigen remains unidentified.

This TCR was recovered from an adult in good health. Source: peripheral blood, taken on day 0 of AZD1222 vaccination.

CDR3 sequence: CASSRAGSYQETQYF. CDR3 nucleotides: TGTGCCAGCAGCCGGGCGGGGTCTTACCAAGAGACCCAGTACTTC. This chain joins TRBV5-6 and TRBJ2-5; D may be TRBD2 (6 bases). Trimming took 4 bases from V and 0 from J, leaving 13 bases between them. Germline CDR1 SGHDT, CDR2 YYEEEE. The CDR3 is 15 residues long.